Included here is one T cell receptor (beta chain) sequence, with context. There are 20 residues in the CDR3. Germline V lookup: CDR1 SQVTM, CDR2 ANQGSEA. Trimming cost V 6 bases and J 0 bases; bases outside gene matches: 15. Time point given: blood 4 weeks post-SBRT, at nephrectomy. Documented treatment: 15 Gy SBRT to primary tumor, nephrectomy 4 weeks later. Serial blood draws occurred at baseline and 2 and 4 weeks post-SBRT. Clear cell pathology was present in this patient's renal cell carcinoma. The data originate from a study of radiation and T cells in renal cell carcinoma. Profiled with immunoSEQ multiplex PCR; TCRdb holds only in-frame clones, not every one. The table has roughly 100,000 clones, 80% to 90% seen once.

V and J are TRBV29-1 and TRBJ2-3; 16 bases align to TRBD2. Sequences were derived from blood, sampled from a patient whose treatment included radiotherapy and nephrectomy. This sequence was found in a man aged 55 to 70 with renal cell carcinoma. The CDR3 here is CSVVGRGLAGGPLSTDTQYF. CDR3 bases: TGCAGCGTCGTGGGGCGGGGACTAGCGGGAGGGCCGTTGAGCACAGATACGCAGTATTTT.